This T cell receptor beta chain emerged from a study of OX40 agonist ivuxolimab in advanced cancers. Whole-study context: The group had a mean age of around 60 years, ranged from roughly 20 to 80, and was less than 85% male. Anti-PD-1, anti-PD-L1 or anti-CTLA-4 therapy given earlier was allowed, and around 40% had some.

Broader study findings: At 0.1 to 3.0 mg/kg, CD4+ and CD8+ blood T cells expanded clonally by week 6. Some nonresponders likewise displayed low normalized T-cell clonal expansion.

Details on this clone: Its antigen is undetermined.

Assay used: immunoSEQ multiplex PCR; TCRdb lists only in-frame clones, some missing. The sample contains 65,000 to 70,000 clones, more than 85% of which appear only once. Trimming shortened V by 3 bases and J by 0 bases, and 12 bases separated the two germline ends. The CDR3 loop spans 15 amino acids. CDR1 is SGHRS, CDR2 YFSETQ, per germline. The chain combines TRBV5-1 with TRBJ2-5, with D possibly matching TRBD2 (6 bases). The sequencing here drew on CD4+ or CD8+ T cells sorted from blood, taken in a trial of the OX40 agonist ivuxolimab. The TCR comes from an adult with an advanced solid tumor such as melanoma, head and neck, liver or kidney cancer. DNA of the CDR3: TGCGCCAGCAGCTGGGAGGTTACAGACCAAGAGACCCAGTACTTC. Protein product: CASSWEVTDQETQYF.